Listed below are T cell receptor beta chains from one sample, sequenced in a study of T-cell memory formation after mild COVID-19. TCRdb ran MiXCR on the 5' RACE reads and lists one entry per CDR3 protein. The top ten clones hold 20% to 25% of a sample with more than 250,000 distinct CDR3 sequences, under 20% of them seen once. Source material: PBMCs or a T cell subset sorted from them (not recorded which). The receptors were gathered from a man between 18 and 35 years old who had mild COVID-19 (a few samples of this study predate the infection). Cell type and time point are not known. Each CDR3 is given with its conserved first and last residue. D genes are given only for firm matches.

length	D	V	CDR3
15	TRBD1	TRBV18	CASSPANRGSYEQYF
15	TRBD1	TRBV18	CASSPRTGSNSPLHF
13	-	TRBV7-2	CASSLGTYNEQFF
13	-	TRBV18	CASSPVGYNEQFF
12	-	TRBV20-1	CSATGRAYEQYF
19	TRBD2	TRBV6-2/TRBV6-3	CASSYSLLAGPANTGELFF
14	-	TRBV5-8	CASSRRVSYTEAFF
14	-	TRBV2	CASREGTVQETQYF
17	-	TRBV24-1	CATSASKDSARSGELFF
13	-	TRBV7-8	CASSLVDYQPQHF
15	-	TRBV20-1	CSARDGTGLYNEQFF
15	-	TRBV6-1	CASSERFYSNQPQHF
13	-	TRBV3-1	CASSQGLQETQYF
11	-	TRBV20-1	CSANGNNEQFF
17	TRBD1	TRBV7-8	CASSLATGTGQDQPQHF
16	-	TRBV29-1	CSVEDGDPGADTEAFF
14	-	TRBV7-2	CASSKDSLNQPQHF
17	-	TRBV6-2/TRBV6-3	CASSTRVLQRDSYEQYF
15	-	TRBV3-1	CASSTRGNNNQPQHF
14	-	TRBV7-9	CASSFAGINQPQHF
17	-	TRBV3-1	CASSQRASVVWADTQYF
15	-	TRBV7-2	CASSLVRGAMNEQFF
15	-	TRBV7-2	CASRRGGSEVDGYTF